This TCR beta chain was recorded in a study of beta chain features in type 1 diabetes. Looking at the study overall: Comparable age, gender and cell yields were observed in patients relative to healthy donors.

Broader study findings: Shorter TCRB CDR3s, moderately but significantly so, marked every one of the four CD4+ subsets in Type 1 diabetes patients.

The CDR3 is made up of 18 amino acids. Germline CDR1 and CDR2: LNHNV and YYDKDF (reference sequence). V was cut by 1 base and J by 2 bases, with 20 bases left in between. This clone appeared a few times. Its specificity is unknown. Expressed TCRB transcripts got sequenced, as all isolated RNA was reverse transcribed. Generated by immunoSEQ multiplex PCR, the TCRdb table keeps only in-frame clones and is missing some. In the table there are roughly 230,000 clones, over 8.5% of which are singletons. V and J are TRBV15 and TRBJ2-5, with a weak D call TRBD1 (6 bases). Sequenced material: naive CD4+ T cells from blood. The source is a woman aged 18-29 years in good health. This CDR3 is CATSRGLDRIFLQETQYF. CDR3 DNA sequence: TGTGCCACCAGCAGAGGGCTAGACAGGATCTTTCTTCAAGAGACCCAGTACTTC.